These T cell receptor beta chains were read from a single sample in a study of tumor-infiltrating lymphocytes in primary liver carcinoma. MiXCR, run by TCRdb on the multiplex PCR reads, gives a single entry per CDR3 protein. The sample lists about 78,000 distinct CDR3 sequences, 71% occurring once. Sequencing used liver tumor tissue from sampling region 4. The receptors derive from a woman aged 55 to 70 with primary liver carcinoma and hepatitis B virus infection. Both conserved end residues are part of each CDR3. The order of the fields is V gene, D gene, J gene, clone size, CDR3 DNA, CDR3 protein. The D gene is left open where the match is weak. Size values are once, few and many counts, or a class for expanded clones, and some rows have none.

TRBV6-2/TRBV6-3	-	TRBJ2-1	few	TGTGCCAGCAGTTACCGGGGCGCGAGCTCCTACAGTGAGCAGTTCTTC	CASSYRGASSYSEQFF
TRBV11-3	-	TRBJ2-3	once	TGTGCCAGCAACCATCGGACAGACACAGATACGGAGTATTTT	CASNHRTDTDTEYF
TRBV6-2/TRBV6-3	-	TRBJ1-2	-	TGTGACAGCAGTTCTGGAGGCCAACCTAGTGGGTACACCTTC	CDSSSGGQPSGYTF
TRBV12-3/TRBV12-4	-	TRBJ1-4	-	TGTGCCAGCAGTTTGGGAGGGTTGATTGAAGAACTGTTTTTT	CASSLGGLIEELFF
TRBV5-1	-	TRBJ2-7	once	TGCGTCAGCAGCTTGGCATCCAGGGGACAACTTAACGAGCAATACTTC	CVSSLASRGQLNEQYF
TRBV6-6	TRBD1	TRBJ1-2	-	TGTGCCGTCAGTTCGCGGACAGGGTCTAACTATGGCTACACCTTC	CAVSSRTGSNYGYTF
TRBV11-3	-	TRBJ2-1	-	TGTGCCAGCAGCCTCGATAGCAGGAGCGGGCACAATGAGCAGTTCTTC	CASSLDSRSGHNEQFF
TRBV13	TRBD1	TRBJ1-6	many	TGTGCCAGCAGGGCGGGACAGGGGAATTCACCCCTCCACTTT	CASRAGQGNSPLHF
TRBV2	TRBD2	TRBJ2-7	few	TGTGCCAGCACCCCCGGGACTACCCCCTACGAGCAGTACTTC	CASTPGTTPYEQYF
TRBV9	TRBD2	TRBJ2-1	-	TGTGCCAGCAGCGCAACTAGCGGGAGCTCCTACAATGAGCAGTTTTTC	CASSATSGSSYNEQFF
TRBV6-1	-	TRBJ2-7	-	TGTGCCAGCAATAAGGGGGACTTAGGCACTTACGATCAGTACTTC	CASNKGDLGTYDQYF